These T cell receptor beta chains were read from a single sample in a study of T cells in localized non-small cell lung cancer. The protocol was immunoSEQ multiplex PCR, while the TCRdb copy is restricted to in-frame clones and leaves out a portion. Of thousands of clones in the sample, 15% to 20% are singletons; the top ten hold 24%. The material sequenced was lung tumor tissue, taken before any cancer treatment. These receptor sequences come from a female donor over 55 with stage I squamous cell lung carcinoma. The CDR3 runs from the conserved cysteine through the conserved F or W. Each record gives: CDR3 length, clone size, V gene, J gene, D gene, CDR3 DNA, CDR3 protein. The D gene is left open where the match is weak. Where a row states a size, it is once, few, many or the class of an expanded clone; other rows omit it.

14	large	TRBV6-8	TRBJ2-5	TRBD2	TGTGCCAGCAGTCCACTAGCGGGAGAAGAGACCCAGTACTTC	CASSPLAGEETQYF
14	-	TRBV28	TRBJ2-7	TRBD2	TGTGCCAGCAGTACTAGCGGGAGGATCTACGAGCAGTACTTC	CASSTSGRIYEQYF
14	-	TRBV9	TRBJ2-3	-	TGTGCCAGCAGCGCTTCCACAGGCACAGATACGCAGTATTTT	CASSASTGTDTQYF
13	few	TRBV9	TRBJ1-1	-	TGTGCCAGCAGTGCTGGCAGGGATACTGAAGCTTTCTTT	CASSAGRDTEAFF
19	-	TRBV6-8	TRBJ2-2	TRBD2	TGTGCCAGCAGCCTACTAGCGGGAAGCGTATATTCGAACACCGGGGAGCTGTTTTTT	CASSLLAGSVYSNTGELFF
13	medium-sized	TRBV28	TRBJ1-1	-	TGTGCCAGCAGACCGCAGGAGGGGACTGAAGCTTTCTTT	CASRPQEGTEAFF
17	-	TRBV6-8	TRBJ1-2	-	TGTGCCAGCAGTACGGACAGAACCAGGGGTCGTGCATATGGCTACACCTTC	CASSTDRTRGRAYGYTF
19	many	TRBV1	TRBJ2-3	-	TGCGCCAGCAGCCACGCCGCCGGGACTAGCGGGACTAGCACAGATACGCAGTATTTT	CASSHAAGTSGTSTDTQYF
14	few	TRBV30	TRBJ1-5	-	TGTGCCTGGAGTGATTCAGGGTCCGGTCAGCCCCAGCATTTT	CAWSDSGSGQPQHF
15	-	TRBV6-8	TRBJ2-1	TRBD1	TGTGCCAGCAGCCCGGGACAGGGGGACTTCAATGAGCAGTTCTTC	CASSPGQGDFNEQFF
14	few	TRBV9	TRBJ2-3	TRBD2	TGTGCCAGCAGGTTAGCGGGAGGGCCAGATACGCAGTATTTT	CASRLAGGPDTQYF
13	few	TRBV6-8	TRBJ2-1	-	TGTGCCACCCGAAGGGGCGAGTACAATGAGCAGTTCTTC	CATRRGEYNEQFF
17	few	TRBV19	TRBJ1-5	-	TGTGCCAGTAGTATAGCCCACAGGGCCGTAAGCAATCAGCCCCAGCATTTT	CASSIAHRAVSNQPQHF
14	few	TRBV9	TRBJ1-1	-	TGTGCCAGCAGTTCAACGGACCCGGACGTTGAAGCTTTCTTT	CASSSTDPDVEAFF
11	-	TRBV30	TRBJ2-7	-	TGTGCCTGGGGAGACAGGTACGAGCAGTACTTC	CAWGDRYEQYF
13	-	TRBV30	TRBJ2-7	-	TGTGCCTGGAGTGTCGGGACACCCTACGAGCAGTACTTC	CAWSVGTPYEQYF
15	-	TRBV28	TRBJ2-1	TRBD1	TGTGCCAGCAGGGTATGGGACAGTCGAAGCGATGAGCAGTTCTTC	CASRVWDSRSDEQFF
15	few	TRBV11-3	TRBJ2-1	TRBD2	TGTGCCAGCAGCGAAGCGGGACTAGCGGACAATGAGCAGTTCTTC	CASSEAGLADNEQFF
13	medium-sized	TRBV6-8	TRBJ1-5	TRBD1	TGTGCCAGCAAGGGACAGGGTACTCAGCCCCAGCATTTT	CASKGQGTQPQHF
16	-	TRBV11-3	TRBJ2-6	-	TGTGCCAGCACCCACTTCGCCCTCTCTGGGGCCAACGTCCTGACTTTC	CASTHFALSGANVLTF
15	-	TRBV6-8	TRBJ1-2	-	TGTGCCAGCAGTTACCCTCACCCGGGACGGGACGGCTACACCTTC	CASSYPHPGRDGYTF
13	few	TRBV6-8	TRBJ2-7	-	TGTGCCAGCAGTCTAGCTTCTGTCTACGAGCAGTACTTC	CASSLASVYEQYF
19	few	TRBV6-8	TRBJ2-7	TRBD2	TGTGCCAGCAGTGTCCAACCAGGACTAGCGGGAGGGTTTATCTACGAGCAGTACTTC	CASSVQPGLAGGFIYEQYF
15	few	TRBV19	TRBJ1-5	-	TGTGCCGTGGGACTTTGGGACGGAGTCAATCAGCCCCAGCATTTT	CAVGLWDGVNQPQHF
14	-	TRBV11-3	TRBJ2-1	-	TGTGCCAGCAGCTTGGACCCCTCCTACAATGAGCAGTTCTTC	CASSLDPSYNEQFF
15	-	TRBV19	TRBJ2-3	TRBD2	TGTGCCAGTAGTACTAGCGGGATACGGACAGATACGCAGTATTTT	CASSTSGIRTDTQYF
16	large	TRBV19	TRBJ2-1	TRBD2	TGTGCCAGTAGTATAGGACTAGCGGGAGGGTACAATGAGCAGTTCTTC	CASSIGLAGGYNEQFF
14	-	TRBV5-1	TRBJ1-1	TRBD1	TGCGCCAGCAGCTCCCAGACAGGGGGCACTGAAGCTTTCTTT	CASSSQTGGTEAFF
13	few	TRBV9	TRBJ2-1	-	TGTGCCAGCAGCGTAGGGACTACCTCGGGGCAGTTCTTC	CASSVGTTSGQFF
14	-	TRBV6-8	TRBJ1-1	-	TGTGCCAGCAGTTATGTAGGGCGGAACACTGAAGCTTTCTTT	CASSYVGRNTEAFF
13	few	TRBV4-1	TRBJ2-7	-	TGCGCCAGCAGCCAAGCACCGGGATACGAGCAGTACTTC	CASSQAPGYEQYF
14	few	TRBV23-1	TRBJ1-3	-	TGCGCCAGCAGTCAACGAGGTTCTGGAAACACCATATATTTT	CASSQRGSGNTIYF
15	medium-sized	TRBV11-3	TRBJ2-2	-	TGTGCCAGCAGCCTCGGAATACGAAACACCGGGGAGCTGTTTTTT	CASSLGIRNTGELFF
15	medium-sized	TRBV6-8	TRBJ2-1	TRBD2	TGTGCCAGCACCGGGACTAGCGGGAGAAGGGATGAGCAGTTCTTC	CASTGTSGRRDEQFF
14	few	TRBV28	TRBJ2-1	-	TGTGCCAGCGCCATCCGGGGCGAACTCAATGAGCAGTTCTTC	CASAIRGELNEQFF
15	-	TRBV5-1	TRBJ2-7	-	TGCGCCAGCAGCTTGGTTGGCGGCTCTAACTACGAGCAGTACTTC	CASSLVGGSNYEQYF
17	many	TRBV11-3	TRBJ2-5	-	TGTGCCAGCAGCTCGCCCTTTTTGACAGCTAGCCAAGAGACCCAGTACTTC	CASSSPFLTASQETQYF
17	few	TRBV28	TRBJ1-1	TRBD1	TGTGCCAGCCCGAGGCACCGGACAGGGGCTTTGGGGACTGAAGCTTTCTTT	CASPRHRTGALGTEAFF
14	large	TRBV11-3	TRBJ2-3	TRBD2	TGTGCCAGCAGAGTCAGCGGGAGCGCAGATACGCAGTATTTT	CASRVSGSADTQYF
16	-	TRBV9	TRBJ1-3	-	TGTGCCAGCAGCCCCTCCCCAGGACTAACTGGAAACACCATATATTTT	CASSPSPGLTGNTIYF
12	few	TRBV6-8	TRBJ2-3	-	TGTGCCAGCAGCCAATCAGTATATACGCAGTATTTT	CASSQSVYTQYF
13	few	TRBV28	TRBJ1-1	TRBD1	TGTGCCAGCAGTCCAGGGACAGCCACTGAAGCTTTCTTT	CASSPGTATEAFF
14	few	TRBV28	TRBJ1-5	-	TGTGCCAGCAGTGGAGGGGGTACTAATCAGCCCCAGCATTTT	CASSGGGTNQPQHF
16	few	TRBV18	TRBJ1-5	TRBD1	TGTGCCAGCTCACCAACAGGGGATTATAGCAATCAGCCCCAGCATTTT	CASSPTGDYSNQPQHF
14	few	TRBV6-8	TRBJ2-5	-	TGTGCCATCAGTGTAACGGGGGGCAGGGAGACCCAGTACTTC	CAISVTGGRETQYF
13	-	TRBV28	TRBJ1-1	-	TGTGCCAGCAGTTTATGGAGGGGGATTGGGGCTTTCTTT	CASSLWRGIGAFF
13	few	TRBV29-1	TRBJ2-2	-	TGCAGCGTTGGGGTCAGGAACACCGGGGAGCTGTTTTTT	CSVGVRNTGELFF
18	medium-sized	TRBV11-3	TRBJ2-6	TRBD2	TGTGCCAGCAGCACCCAACTAGCGGGATCGGCTGGGGCCAACGTCCTGACTTTC	CASSTQLAGSAGANVLTF